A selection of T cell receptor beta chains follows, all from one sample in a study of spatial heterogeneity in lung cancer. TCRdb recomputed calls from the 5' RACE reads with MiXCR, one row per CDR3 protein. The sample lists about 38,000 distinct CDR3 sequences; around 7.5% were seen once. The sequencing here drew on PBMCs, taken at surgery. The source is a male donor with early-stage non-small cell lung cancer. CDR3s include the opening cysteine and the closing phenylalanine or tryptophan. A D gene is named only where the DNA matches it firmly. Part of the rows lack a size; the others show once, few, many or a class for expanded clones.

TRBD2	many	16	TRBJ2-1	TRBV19	TGTGCCAGTAGTCGCTCGGTGGGACTAGCGGGCAATGAGCAGTTCTTC	CASSRSVGLAGNEQFF
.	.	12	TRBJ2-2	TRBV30	TGTGCCTGGAGTGTAAGTGGCCAGGCGCTGTTTTTT	CAWSVSGQALFF
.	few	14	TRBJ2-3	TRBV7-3	TGTGCCAGCAGCTCCTACAGGGAGGCAGATACGCAGTATTTT	CASSSYREADTQYF
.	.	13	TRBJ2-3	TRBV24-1	TGTGCCACCGAGAGTAGTTCGGCAGATACGCAGTATTTT	CATESSSADTQYF
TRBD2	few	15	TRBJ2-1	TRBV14	TGTGCCAGCAGCACGCGGGGGAGGGGATTCAATGAGCAGTTCTTC	CASSTRGRGFNEQFF
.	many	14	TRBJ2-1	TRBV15	TGTGCCACCAGCAGAGATAACAGCTACAATGAGCAGTTCTTC	CATSRDNSYNEQFF
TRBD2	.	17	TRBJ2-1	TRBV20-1	TGCAGTGCTAGAGCGGTAGCGGGGGGTCCCTCCTACAATGAGCAGTTCTTC	CSARAVAGGPSYNEQFF
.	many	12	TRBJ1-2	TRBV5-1	TGCGCCAGCAGCTTGGATTCTTATGGCTACACCTTC	CASSLDSYGYTF
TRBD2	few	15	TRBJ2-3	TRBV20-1	TGCAGTGCCTCGAAGACTAGCGGGGGAGGAGATACGCAGTATTTT	CSASKTSGGGDTQYF
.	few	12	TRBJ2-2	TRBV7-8	TGTGCCAGCAGCCTAGGCACCGGGGAGCTGTTTTTT	CASSLGTGELFF